The 20 T cell receptor beta chains below come from one sample, sequenced in a study of OX40 agonist ivuxolimab in advanced cancers. TCRdb's copy holds only in-frame clones and misses some; the assay was immunoSEQ multiplex PCR. The sample lists tens of thousands of clones; more than 85% were seen once. The sample was CD4+ or CD8+ T cells sorted from blood, taken in a trial of the OX40 agonist ivuxolimab. Receptors were obtained from an adult with an advanced solid tumor such as melanoma, head and neck, liver or kidney cancer.

There are a few counts of this clone. J is TRBJ1-2 and V is TRBV6-5; D possibly corresponds to TRBD1 (5 bases). Germline CDR1 MNHEY, CDR2 SVGAGI. The CDR3 spans 12 residues. V dropped 6 bases and J dropped 10 bases, with 15 bases sitting between them. The CDR3 reads CASSRDGAIYTF. The DNA of the CDR3 is TGTGCCAGCAGCCGGGACGGAGCGATCTACACCTTC.

The V gene is TRBV14, the J gene TRBJ2-5; D gene uncertain. Germline V CDR1 and CDR2: SGHDN, FVKESK. V dropped 6 bases and J dropped 5 bases, with 16 bases sitting between them. CDR3 size: 14 residues. CDR3: CASSLHGYRETQYF. DNA for the CDR3: TGTGCCAGCAGTTTGCACGGGTATAGGGAGACCCAGTACTTC. The full variable domain, in which reference TRBV14 and TRBJ2-5 provide the parts outside the CDR3, is EAGVTQFPSHSVIEKGQTVTLRCDPISGHDNLYWYRRVMGKEIKFLLHFVKESKQDESGMPNNRFLAERTGGTYSTLKVQPAELEDSGVYFCASSLHGYRETQYFGPGTRLLVL.

This rearrangement joins TRBV2 to TRBJ1-1; no reliable D call. The CDR3 has 13 residues. Germline lookup yields CDR1 SNHLY and CDR2 FYNNEI. V lost 3 bases and J 2 bases, leaving 7 bases between the germline ends. For the CDR3, the DNA is TGTGCCAGCAGTGAGGACGGTAACACTGAAGCTTTCTTT. It codes for CASSEDGNTEAFF.

V gene TRBV5-3 combines with J gene TRBJ1-2; no definite D call. TRBV5-3 is an open reading frame whose function is uncertain. Trimming pared 7 bases from V and 7 bases from J, leaving 20 bases between. This CDR3 is 14 amino acids long. CDR3 in DNA: TGTGCCAGAGAGGCCCATCATCCGGCCCTTGGCTACACCTTC. This gives the protein CAREAHHPALGYTF.

The chain has TRBV7-8 and TRBJ1-1; 9 positions match TRBD1. There are 17 residues in the CDR3. In germline, CDR1 is SGHVS, CDR2 FQNEAQ. The J segment lost 2 bases and the V segment lost 1 base, leaving 8 bases of the junction unmatched. The CDR3 region has the DNA TGTGCCAGCAGCTTAGATGACAGGGGGACTCAAAACACTGAAGCTTTCTTT. Its protein product is CASSLDDRGTQNTEAFF.

This clone has just one count. The rearrangement joins TRBV14 to TRBJ2-7, with 7 bases that match TRBD1. V shed 5 bases, J shed 2 bases, and the junction held 6 bases outside the gene matches. The length of the CDR3 is 14 residues. Germline values: CDR1 SGHDN, CDR2 FVKESK. The CDR3 DNA sequence: TGTGCCAGCAGCGGGACAGAGATGCCCTACGAGCAGTACTTC. It codes for CASSGTEMPYEQYF.

The CDR3 loop is CASSLGLSGQETQYF. The CDR3 DNA sequence: TGTGCCAGCAGTTTAGGGCTTTCAGGTCAAGAGACCCAGTACTTC. The chain uses TRBV28 and TRBJ2-5; D not resolved. This CDR3 region has 15 residues. Looked up from germline, CDR1 is MDHEN and CDR2 is SYDVKM. V lost 2 bases to trimming and J lost 2 bases, with 12 bases between them.

CDR3 in amino acids: CASSFPSGGARSYNEQFF. CDR3 nucleotides: TGTGCCAGCAGCTTCCCTAGCGGGGGGGCCAGGTCCTACAATGAGCAGTTCTTC. V and J are TRBV11-2 and TRBJ2-1, with TRBD2 identical over 12 bases. The CDR3 runs 18 residues. CDR1 is SGHAT and CDR2 is FQNNGV in the germline V gene. The junction had 7 bases not matched to a gene; V was cut back by 3 bases and J by 1 base.

The genes are TRBV19 and TRBJ1-2; D is undetermined. The V end lost 7 bases, the J end lost 5 bases, and 14 bases lay between the germline ends. Germline V gives CDR1 LNHDA, CDR2 SQIVND (reference sequence). The CDR3 runs to 13 residues. The CDR3 DNA reads TGTGCCAGTATCGGGTCGGACTTTTATGGCTACACCTTC. This gives the protein CASIGSDFYGYTF.

The V call is TRBV7-9, the J call TRBJ2-3; 7 bases fit TRBD1. The CDR3 loop spans 15 amino acids. J lost 9 bases, V lost 0 bases, and 9 bases had no gene match. Germline assignment: CDR1 SEHNR and CDR2 FQNEAQ (reference sequence). The CDR3 spells CASSLAYVDRDTQYF. The DNA for the CDR3 is TGTGCCAGCAGCTTAGCCTATGTAGACAGGGACACGCAGTATTTT.

J is TRBJ2-7 and V is TRBV13; no firm D call. Trimming left V 0 bases short and J 3 bases short, with 12 bases between. The CDR3 runs 15 residues. Germline-derived CDR1 and CDR2 are PRHDT and FYEKMQ (reference sequence). Written as DNA, the CDR3 is TGTGCCAGCAGCTTAGGCCCCGGACCCGGCTACGAGCAGTACTTC. This encodes CASSLGPGPGYEQYF.

The chain links TRBV4-1 to TRBJ2-7, with D tentatively TRBD1 (6 bases). This CDR3 contains 15 residues. Trimming cost V 1 base and J 1 base, with 11 bases left between them. Looked up from germline, CDR1 is MGHRA and CDR2 is YSYEKL. The CDR3 DNA follows: TGCGCCAGCAGCCAAGTTCCAACAGGGTCCTACGAGCAGTACTTC. Translated, it gives CASSQVPTGSYEQYF.

This clone is a singleton in its sample. The rearrangement uses TRBV14 and TRBJ2-2; D not resolved. CDR3 length equals 13 residues. V was pared by 3 bases and J by 3 bases, with 5 bases between. Germline values: CDR1 SGHDN, CDR2 FVKESK. In DNA, the CDR3 is TGTGCCAGCAGCCATTGGGACACCGGGGAGCTGTTTTTT. This encodes CASSHWDTGELFF.

The chain carries TRBV7-9 and TRBJ1-1, with 7 bases aligning to TRBD1. Germline assignment: CDR1 SEHNR and CDR2 FQNEAQ (reference sequence). The CDR3 is 19 amino acids. The V and J ends lost 2 bases and 4 bases, in that order; junction bases with no gene match: 19. This chain's CDR3 is CASSLIDDRVHSLGTEAFF. CDR3 nucleotide sequence: TGTGCCAGCAGCTTAATCGATGACAGGGTTCATAGTTTAGGCACTGAAGCTTTCTTT. The complete variable domain, with remaining parts taken from reference TRBV7-9 and TRBJ1-1, reads DTGVSQNPRHKITKRGQNVTFRCDPISEHNRLYWYRQTLGQGPEFLTYFQNEAQLEKSRLLSDRFSAERPKGSFSTLEIQRTEQGDSAMYLCASSLIDDRVHSLGTEAFFGQGTRLTVV.

V and J are TRBV11-2 and TRBJ2-3; D ambiguous. The germline CDR1 and CDR2 sequences are SGHAT and FQNNGV. Trimming shortened V by 6 bases and J by 6 bases, and 7 bases separated the two germline ends. The CDR3 consists of 11 residues. DNA of the CDR3: TGTGCCAGCAGTGCTCAGGATACGCAGTATTTT. Translated, it gives CASSAQDTQYF. The whole variable domain, remainder taken from reference TRBV11-2 and TRBJ2-3, is EAGVAQSPRYKIIEKRQSVAFWCNPISGHATLYWYQQILGQGPKLLIQFQNNGVVDDSQLPKDRFSAERLKGVDSTLKIQPAKLEDSAVYLCASSAQDTQYFGPGTRLTVL.

As for this clone: Other DNA sequences in the sample encode the same CDR3. The V and J genes are TRBV19 and TRBJ1-1; D remains unclear. Trimming left V 3 bases short and J 1 base short, with 6 bases between. This CDR3 region has 13 residues. Germline V gives CDR1 LNHDA, CDR2 SQIVND (reference sequence). The CDR3 region is CASSISSNTEAFF. The DNA of the CDR3 is TGTGCCAGTAGTATCTCCTCGAACACTGAAGCTTTCTTT.

The V gene is TRBV13, the J gene TRBJ2-7; 10 bases fit TRBD1. CDR1 and CDR2 (germline): PRHDT, FYEKMQ (reference sequence). Unmatched junction bases numbered 6, after V lost 6 bases and J lost 1 base. The CDR3 is 15 amino acids. CDR3 sequence (DNA): TGTGCCAGCAGTCCCGGGACAGGGGTTTCCTACGAGCAGTACTTC. Translating it yields CASSPGTGVSYEQYF. Full variable domain (remainder filled in from reference TRBV13 and TRBJ2-7): AAGVIQSPRHLIKEKRETATLKCYPIPRHDTVYWYQQGPGQDPQFLISFYEKMQSDKGSIPDRFSAQQFSDYHSELNMSSLELGDSALYFCASSPGTGVSYEQYFGPGTRLTVT.

A note on this clone: One end of the junction fails to match germline, which may point to a read error. The chain uses TRBV7-7 and TRBJ2-5, with D tentatively TRBD1 or TRBD2 (5 bases each). The CDR3 totals 14 residues. CDR1 is SSHAT and CDR2 is FNYEAQ in the germline V gene (reference sequence). The chain's CDR3 is CASRNLLEGETQYF. The CDR3 DNA sequence: TGTGCTAGCAGGAACCTCCTAGAGGGGGAGACCCAGTACTTC.

The CDR3 DNA reads TGCGCCAGCAGGGGACAGGGGGGCGAGCAGTACTTC. Its translation: CASRGQGGEQYF. This sequence joins TRBV5-1 and TRBJ2-7, with 11 positions matching TRBD1. Germline CDR1 reads SGHRS; CDR2 reads YFSETQ. This CDR3 is built from 12 residues. The V segment lost 5 bases and the J segment 6 bases; nucleotides outside the gene matches: 1.

V usage is TRBV5-5 and J usage is TRBJ1-1; D is unresolved. CDR1 is SGHKS, CDR2 YYEKEE, per germline (reference sequence). The CDR3 contains 13 residues. Trimming pared 2 bases from V and 1 base from J, leaving 6 bases between. The CDR3 coding sequence is TGTGCCAGCAGCTTAACAGAGAACACTGAAGCTTTCTTT. Its translation is CASSLTENTEAFF.